This T cell receptor beta chain is from a study of blood T cell repertoires in COVID-19. Background on the study: Sources were T cells, B-cell-depleted T cells, or PBMCs; the material itself was cDNA or gDNA.

The protocol was immunoSEQ multiplex PCR, while the TCRdb copy is restricted to in-frame clones and leaves out a portion. The data hold about 210,000 clones, with roughly 84% observed a single time. The germline V gene has CDR1 LNHDA and CDR2 SQIVND (reference sequence). CDR3 size: 16 residues. V lost 5 bases to trimming and J lost 4 bases; unmatched junction nucleotides: 6. The chain carries TRBV19 and TRBJ2-6, with TRBD1 identical over 9 bases. The receptor was isolated from a man in his fifties with active or convalescent COVID-19. The sample consisted of peripheral blood. In DNA, the CDR3 is TGTGCCAGTAGTTCACAGGGGGCGGGCGGGGCCAACGTCCTGACTTTC. It yields the protein CASSSQGAGGANVLTF.